This passage covers 30 T cell receptor beta chains from one sample sequenced in a study of cytomegalovirus exposure and HLA in healthy donors. It was with 60 Vbeta and 13 Jbeta primers that the PCR ran. Produced via immunoSEQ multiplex PCR; TCRdb's table is partial and in-frame only. There are some 140,000 clones in the sample; roughly four fifths occur only once, and roughly 2% lies in the top ten. The sample consisted of PBMCs. The source is a man aged 30 to 45 in good health and CMV-seronegative.

The genes are TRBV19 and TRBJ1-3, with D unresolved. Germline loops: CDR1 LNHDA, CDR2 SQIVND (reference sequence). V lost 5 bases to trimming and J lost 11 bases, with 19 bases between them. The CDR3 has 14 amino acids. For the CDR3, the DNA is TGTGCCAGTAGTCAAGGCGGGCCGCCGACTCCCATATATTTT. Protein product: CASSQGGPPTPIYF.

This chain connects TRBV28 to TRBJ2-7; 12 nucleotides agree with TRBD1. Germline assignment: CDR1 MDHEN and CDR2 SYDVKM. The CDR3 spans 15 residues. V shed 6 bases, J shed 6 bases, and the junction held 9 bases outside the gene matches. CDR3 nucleotides: TGTGCCAGCAGCCAGGCCGGGACAGGGGGCATCGAGCAGTACTTC. Translating it yields CASSQAGTGGIEQYF. The entire variable domain, with the rest obtained from reference TRBV28 and TRBJ2-7, is as follows: DVKVTQSSRYLVKRTGEKVFLECVQDMDHENMFWYRQDPGLGLRLIYFSYDVKMKEKGDIPEGYSVSREKKERFSLILESASTNQTSMYLCASSQAGTGGIEQYFGPGTRLTVT.

The chain joins TRBV4-1 to TRBJ2-1; 9 bases are a match to TRBD1. CDR1 and CDR2 from the germline V gene are MGHRA and YSYEKL. Germline trimming cut 7 bases from V and 2 bases from J; bases unmatched to any gene: 3. The CDR3 consists of 14 residues. The CDR3 protein is CASKRTGAYNEQFF. The CDR3 DNA follows: TGCGCCAGCAAACGGACAGGGGCCTACAATGAGCAGTTCTTC.

This clone was detected only a few times. The chain couples TRBV9 to TRBJ2-2; 9 nucleotides align to TRBD2. The trim removed 1 base at V and 7 bases at J, leaving 8 bases unmatched. The CDR3 is 16 residues long. Germline V gives CDR1 SGDLS, CDR2 YYNGEE. The CDR3 nucleotides read TGTGCCAGCAGCGTATCCCTAGCGGGACATAGCGGGGAGCTGTTTTTT. Encoded protein: CASSVSLAGHSGELFF.

The genes are TRBV7-3 and TRBJ2-1; 10 bases line up with TRBD2. The CDR3 contains 16 residues. The germline V gene has CDR1 SGHTA and CDR2 FQGTGA. The V and J ends lost 2 bases and 2 bases, in that order; junction bases with no gene match: 3. The CDR3 loop reads CASSLLAGVPYNEQFF. In DNA form, the CDR3 reads TGTGCCAGCAGCTTACTAGCGGGAGTCCCCTACAATGAGCAGTTCTTC. Complete variable domain (other parts from reference TRBV7-3 and TRBJ2-1): GAGVSQTPSNKVTEKGKYVELRCDPISGHTALYWYRQSLGQGPEFLIYFQGTGAADDSGLPNDRFFAVRPEGSVSTLKIQRTERGDSAVYLCASSLLAGVPYNEQFFGPGTRLTVL.

The J gene is TRBJ2-7, the V gene TRBV19; the match to TRBD1 covers 7 bases. J was trimmed by 2 bases and V by 5 bases; bases with no gene match: 9. CDR3 length equals 15 residues. Germline V CDR1 and CDR2: LNHDA, SQIVND (reference sequence). Here the CDR3 DNA reads TGTGCCAGTAGTGCTCAGGGGGAGCCCCCCTACGAGCAGTACTTC. It codes for CASSAQGEPPYEQYF. Filled out from reference TRBV19 and TRBJ2-7, the complete variable domain reads DGGITQSPKYLFRKEGQNVTLSCEQNLNHDAMYWYRQDPGQGLRLIYYSQIVNDFQKGDIAEGYSVSREKKESFPLTVTSAQKNPTAFYLCASSAQGEPPYEQYFGPGTRLTVT.

The J gene is TRBJ2-7, the V gene TRBV5-8, with 11 bases identical to TRBD2. The length of the CDR3 is 15 residues. Germline lookup yields CDR1 SGHTS and CDR2 YDEGEE. Trimming at V came to 6 bases and at J to 3 bases, leaving 8 bases not matched to a gene. CDR3 bases: TGTGCCAGCAAAATCCTAGCGGGAGGTAACTACGAGCAGTACTTC. It translates to CASKILAGGNYEQYF.

As regards this clone: This sample also contains other DNA sequences that code for the same CDR3. V gene TRBV2 combines with J gene TRBJ2-5; a weak D match, TRBD2 (6 bases). Deletions cut 8 bases from V and 4 bases from J, with 26 bases between. CDR3 size: 17 residues. Germline V lookup: CDR1 SNHLY, CDR2 FYNNEI. The CDR3 bases are TGTGCCAGCGAGGCGTTAAAATTAGCCGGGAGTGGAGAGACCCAGTACTTC. It encodes CASEALKLAGSGETQYF.

This clone was counted a single time. The chain links TRBV6-6 to TRBJ1-1; weak D call: TRBD1 (5 bases). Germline V gene sequence: CDR1 MNHNY, CDR2 SVGAGI (reference sequence). This CDR3 region has 15 residues. V dropped 2 bases and J dropped 7 bases, with 17 bases sitting between them. CDR3 bases: TGTGCCAGCAGTTACGGGGTTGGGCAGGGAGGTGAAGCTTTCTTT. It is translated as CASSYGVGQGGEAFF.

The chain uses TRBV27 and TRBJ1-2, with 7 bases fitting TRBD1. The ends lost 6 bases at V and 2 bases at J; junction bases unmatched: 3. Germline V gene data show CDR1 as MNHEY and CDR2 as SMNVEV (reference sequence). The CDR3 consists of 13 residues. The DNA for the CDR3 is TGTGCCAGCAGCGGGACAGAAAACTATGGCTACACCTTC. It yields the protein CASSGTENYGYTF.

J is TRBJ1-4 and V is TRBV5-1; D is possibly TRBD1 (6 bases). Trimming removed 0 bases at V and 7 bases at J, with 10 bases between. CDR1 is SGHRS, CDR2 YFSETQ, per germline. The CDR3 runs 14 residues. For the CDR3, the DNA is TGCGCCAGCAGCTTGGTACAGGGCAGTGAAAAACTGTTTTTT. Its translation is CASSLVQGSEKLFF.

This chain joins TRBV6-6 and TRBJ2-7, with D hard to call. The V gene's germline CDR1 is MNHNY and CDR2 SVGAGI (reference sequence). This CDR3 spans 10 amino acids. V lost 2 bases and J 9 bases, leaving 5 bases between the germline ends. The CDR3 region has the DNA TGTGCCAGCAGTTACCCCCGGCAGTACTTC. The encoded protein is CASSYPRQYF.

This sequence joins TRBV4-2 and TRBJ1-1, with D uncertain. V gave up 4 bases and J gave up 4 bases, with 13 bases separating them. CDR1 and CDR2 from the germline V gene are LGHNA and YNFKEQ. The CDR3 runs 14 residues. The CDR3 DNA sequence: TGTGCCAGCAGCCCTTCGGGTATGCGCACTGAAGCTTTCTTT. Translated, it gives CASSPSGMRTEAFF.

The chain joins TRBV12-5 to TRBJ2-7; D perhaps matches TRBD2 (7 bases). V lost 7 bases to trimming and J lost 1 base, with 8 bases between them. The CDR3 contains 12 residues. CDR1 is LGHNT and CDR2 is FRNRAP in the germline V gene. The CDR3 is CASEGGSYEQYF. CDR3 bases: TGTGCTAGTGAGGGGGGGTCCTACGAGCAGTACTTC.

On this clone: Without the conserved terminal phenylalanine or tryptophan, this CDR3 likely stems from a read error. The limits of the CDR3 on the DNA are not certain, so only TCRdb's listed CDR3 is given. The V gene is TRBV11-2, the J gene TRBJ1-1; the D segment call TRBD1 is taken from the table without a DNA check. Both ends counted, the CDR3 spans 13 residues. CDR1 SGHAT and CDR2 FQNNGV come from the germline V gene. CDR3 in amino acids: CASSLRAGTPPLY.

V gene TRBV19 combines with J gene TRBJ2-7; possible D gene TRBD1, 6 bases. CDR1 LNHDA and CDR2 SQIVND come from the germline V gene (reference sequence). The V end was cut by 4 bases, the J end by 5 bases, with 12 bases between. This CDR3 contains 13 residues. CDR3 loop: CASSTPRGHEQYF. Written as DNA, the CDR3 is TGTGCCAGTAGTACTCCCAGGGGCCACGAGCAGTACTTC.

This chain uses TRBV12-2 with TRBJ2-2; the table names TRBD2, a call not compared with the DNA. TRBV12-2 is termed a pseudogene. This CDR3 is 17 amino acids long. The CDR3 region is CASRLVTGLLNTGELFF. The CDR3 nucleotides read TGTGCAAGTCGCTTAGTAACGGGACTTCTTAACACCGGGGAGCTGTTTTTT.

The chain recombines TRBV29-1 with TRBJ1-1, with unresolved D. Germline V lookup: CDR1 SQVTM, CDR2 ANQGSEA. The V end was cut by 4 bases, the J end by 0 bases, with 12 bases between. The CDR3 contains 14 residues. CDR3 region: CSVGGQSMNTEAFF. CDR3 in DNA: TGCAGCGTTGGAGGGCAGAGCATGAACACTGAAGCTTTCTTT.

This clone was counted only a few times. The chain links TRBV7-9 to TRBJ2-5; 12 bases fit TRBD1. The CDR3 runs to 17 residues. Germline loops: CDR1 SEHNR, CDR2 FQNEAQ (reference sequence). V shed 5 bases and J 5 bases; nucleotides not matched to a gene: 12. The CDR3 region has the DNA TGTGCCAGCAGCGCCTGGGGACAGGGGGCGACCGGGGAGACCCAGTACTTC. Its translation is CASSAWGQGATGETQYF.

The chain is built from TRBV25-1 and TRBJ2-1; D gene uncertain. With 8 bases removed from V and 6 bases from J, the gap between germline ends came to 8 bases. This CDR3 is 11 amino acids long. CDR1 and CDR2 from the germline V gene are MGHDK and SYGVNS. CDR3 sequence (DNA): TGTGCCAGCGGGCTACCCAATGAGCAGTTCTTC. Protein product: CASGLPNEQFF. The full variable domain, in which reference TRBV25-1 and TRBJ2-1 provide the parts outside the CDR3, is EADIYQTPRYLVIGTGKKITLECSQTMGHDKMYWYQQDPGMELHLIHYSYGVNSTEKGDLSSESTVSRIRTEHFPLTLESARPSHTSQYLCASGLPNEQFFGPGTRLTVL.

The chain uses TRBV14 and TRBJ2-5; 9 bases agree with TRBD2. From germline, CDR1 is SGHDN and CDR2 FVKESK. This CDR3 region has 14 residues. V lost 4 bases to trimming and J lost 3 bases; unmatched junction nucleotides: 3. Written as DNA, the CDR3 is TGTGCCAGCAGCCTAGGGACTAGCAAAGAGACCCAGTACTTC. Translated: CASSLGTSKETQYF.

V is TRBV5-1 and J is TRBJ2-7, with D possibly being TRBD1 (5 bases). Trimming removed 2 bases at V and 2 bases at J, with 8 bases between. This CDR3 has 13 residues. Germline assignment: CDR1 SGHRS and CDR2 YFSETQ. Here the CDR3 reads CASSFDRTYEQYF. The CDR3, as DNA: TGCGCCAGCAGCTTCGACAGAACCTACGAGCAGTACTTC.

The rearrangement uses TRBV30 and TRBJ2-1; TRBD1 agrees at 10 bases. The germline CDR1 and CDR2 sequences are GTSNPN and SVGIG (reference sequence). With V trimmed by 3 bases and J by 9 bases, 8 bases remained unmatched. The CDR3 loop spans 14 amino acids. CDR3 in amino acids: CAWRWGQGRGEQFF. The CDR3 DNA follows: TGTGCCTGGAGGTGGGGACAGGGGAGGGGTGAGCAGTTCTTC.

The chain joins TRBV29-1 to TRBJ2-7; 8 bases align to TRBD1. V lost 6 bases to trimming and J lost 6 bases; unmatched junction nucleotides: 16. This CDR3 is 15 amino acids long. Germline CDR1 is SQVTM and CDR2 is ANQGSEA. The CDR3 region has the DNA TGCAGCGTCCAACGCCCCGGGACAGGTCTTTCCGAGCAGTACTTC. Encoded protein: CSVQRPGTGLSEQYF.

This rearrangement joins TRBV6-1 to TRBJ1-3, with 7 bases matching TRBD1. Germline CDR1 is MNHNS and CDR2 is SASEGT. The CDR3 loop spans 13 amino acids. Trimming took 6 bases from V and 5 from J; bases not matched to a gene: 4. The DNA for the CDR3 is TGTGCCAGCAGCCGGGACAGTCGAAACACCATATATTTT. Its protein is CASSRDSRNTIYF.

The genes are TRBV10-3 and TRBJ2-7, with 8 bases that match TRBD2. This CDR3 is 15 amino acids long. CDR1 and CDR2 (germline): ENHRY, SYGVKD. V trimming: 2 bases; J trimming: 6 bases; junction bases outside the gene matches: 9. The CDR3 is CAISEIGRREVEQYF. The DNA of the CDR3 is TGTGCCATCAGTGAGATAGGACGGCGGGAGGTCGAGCAGTACTTC.

A few counts support this clone. This chain uses TRBV9 with TRBJ2-1, with 9 bases aligning to TRBD2. V lost 3 bases and J lost 2; bases outside the gene matches: 6. CDR1 SGDLS and CDR2 YYNGEE come from the germline V gene. The length of the CDR3 is 16 residues. CDR3 protein: CASSDLAGMTYNEQFF. The DNA for the CDR3 is TGTGCCAGCAGCGACCTAGCGGGGATGACCTACAATGAGCAGTTCTTC. The entire variable domain, with the rest obtained from reference TRBV9 and TRBJ2-1, is as follows: DSGVTQTPKHLITATGQRVTLRCSPRSGDLSVYWYQQSLDQGLQFLIQYYNGEERAKGNILERFSAQQFPDLHSELNLSSLELGDSALYFCASSDLAGMTYNEQFFGPGTRLTVL.

This clone turned up a few times. This chain links TRBV6-1 with TRBJ1-4; D gene unclear. The ends were cut back, 6 bases at V and 7 bases at J, with 18 bases in the middle. The CDR3 sequence is 15 residues long. Germline V CDR1 and CDR2: MNHNS, SASEGT. CDR3 DNA sequence: TGTGCCAGCAGGAACACCGGAGGCGGGGTTGAAAAACTGTTTTTT. Translated: CASRNTGGGVEKLFF.

This chain connects TRBV19 to TRBJ2-7, with 8 positions matching TRBD1. This CDR3 has 14 residues. Per germline, CDR1 LNHDA and CDR2 SQIVND (reference sequence). With 7 bases clipped from V and 5 bases from J, the junction kept 10 bases outside the gene matches. CDR3 sequence reads: CASKFRAGGHEQYF. As DNA, the CDR3 is TGTGCCAGTAAATTCAGGGCAGGGGGCCACGAGCAGTACTTC.

J is TRBJ2-3 and V is TRBV19, with unresolved D. Trimming pared 4 bases from V and 2 bases from J, leaving 10 bases between. Germline V gene sequence: CDR1 LNHDA, CDR2 SQIVND (reference sequence). There are 14 residues in the CDR3. As DNA, the CDR3 is TGTGCCAGTAGTACCTTAGCCGACACAGATACGCAGTATTTT. Residues: CASSTLADTDTQYF.